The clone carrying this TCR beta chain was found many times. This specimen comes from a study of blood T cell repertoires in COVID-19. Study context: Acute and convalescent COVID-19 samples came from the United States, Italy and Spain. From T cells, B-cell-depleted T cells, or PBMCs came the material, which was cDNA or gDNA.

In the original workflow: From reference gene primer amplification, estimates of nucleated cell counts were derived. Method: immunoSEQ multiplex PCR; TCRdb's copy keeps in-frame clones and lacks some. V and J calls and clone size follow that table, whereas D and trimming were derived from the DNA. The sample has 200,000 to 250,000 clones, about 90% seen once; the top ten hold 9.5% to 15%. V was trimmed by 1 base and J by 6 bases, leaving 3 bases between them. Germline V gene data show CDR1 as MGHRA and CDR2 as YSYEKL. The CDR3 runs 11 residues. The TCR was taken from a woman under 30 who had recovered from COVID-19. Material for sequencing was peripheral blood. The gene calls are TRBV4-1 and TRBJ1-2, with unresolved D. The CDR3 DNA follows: TGCGCCAGCAGCCAAGCTAATGGCTACACCTTC. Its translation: CASSQANGYTF.